One sample yielded the 24 T cell receptor beta chains listed below, sequenced in a study of T-cell reconstitution after alpha-beta-depleted transplantation in children. Using unique molecular identifiers, the investigators prepared the TCRbeta library. MiXCR was run by TCRdb on the PCR reads, yielding one entry per CDR3 protein. The repertoire holds about 610,000 distinct CDR3 sequences, with under 12% as singletons. Sample: PBMCs from the stem cell graft donor, taken from the stem cell graft. The receptors come from a human donor who donated a stem cell graft to a child with acute myeloid leukemia.

The V gene is TRBV18, the J gene TRBJ2-3, with D perhaps matching TRBD1 (5 bases). Germline CDR1 KGHSH, CDR2 LQKENI. The CDR3 covers 15 residues. V shed 3 bases and J shed 2 bases, with 12 bases lying between them. The chain's CDR3 is CASSPLTGATDTQYF. In DNA, the CDR3 is TGTGCCAGCTCACCCCTTACAGGCGCCACAGATACGCAGTATTTT.

This clonotype occurred a few times. This rearrangement joins TRBV6-2 or TRBV6-3 to TRBJ2-7; a weak D match, TRBD1 (5 bases). The CDR3 contains 16 residues. Germline values: CDR1 MNHEY, CDR2 SVGEGT. Trimming shortened V by 2 bases and J by 0 bases, and 14 bases separated the two germline ends. For the CDR3, the DNA is TGTGCCAGCAGTTACGGCTTGAGACAGATCTCCTACGAGCAGTACTTC. Encoded protein: CASSYGLRQISYEQYF.

Many counts were recorded for this clonotype. This chain connects TRBV20-1 to TRBJ2-3, with D perhaps matching TRBD2 (5 bases). CDR1 is DFQATT, CDR2 SNEGSKA, per germline (reference sequence). The CDR3 consists of 14 residues. V gave up 6 bases and J gave up 2 bases, with 15 bases separating them. This chain's CDR3 is CSARPSKHTDTQYF. The CDR3, as DNA: TGCAGTGCCAGACCTAGCAAACACACAGATACGCAGTATTTT.

V gene TRBV9 combines with J gene TRBJ2-3; no firm D call. Trimming took off 2 bases at V and 2 bases at J, with 9 bases between the two ends. Germline V gives CDR1 SGDLS, CDR2 YYNGEE. The CDR3 extends over 14 amino acids. In DNA, the CDR3 is TGTGCCAGCAGCGTCGCTGGGATCACAGATACGCAGTATTTT. This translates into CASSVAGITDTQYF.

The rearrangement uses TRBV5-1 and TRBJ1-1, with D perhaps TRBD1 (6 bases). Germline V gene lookup returns CDR1 SGHRS and CDR2 YFSETQ. CDR3 length: 16 amino acids. V shed 4 bases and J shed 0 bases, with 16 bases lying between them. CDR3 sequence: CASSPTQTGLNTEAFF. As DNA, the CDR3 is TGCGCCAGCAGCCCAACTCAGACAGGTCTGAACACTGAAGCTTTCTTT.

This clonotype was picked up a small number of times. The CDR3 nucleotides read TGTGCCTGGAGTGTTCTCCTCGACTACGAGCAGTACTTC. Its protein is CAWSVLLDYEQYF. This chain links TRBV30 with TRBJ2-7; no clear D. The CDR3 length is 13 residues. Germline V gene data show CDR1 as GTSNPN and CDR2 as SVGIG (reference sequence). Trimming took 0 bases from V and 3 from J, leaving 9 bases between them.

This clonotype has only a few counts. The V call is TRBV12-3 or TRBV12-4, the J call TRBJ2-1; TRBD2 agrees at 10 bases. The CDR3 is made up of 14 amino acids. The V and J ends lost 6 bases and 4 bases, in that order; junction bases with no gene match: 3. The DNA of the CDR3 is TGTGCCAGCAGGTTACTAGCGGGATACAATGAGCAGTTCTTC. It translates to CASRLLAGYNEQFF.

This clonotype occurred many times. The rearrangement links TRBV20-1 to TRBJ2-3; TRBD1 matches at 7 bases. CDR1 DFQATT and CDR2 SNEGSKA come from the germline V gene (reference sequence). This CDR3 spans 17 amino acids. Losses at the gene ends were 2 bases for V and 0 bases for J; bases not matched to a gene: 11. The CDR3 coding sequence is TGCAGTGCTAGAAGTGGGACAGCGACCGTTAGCACAGATACGCAGTATTTT. The encoded protein is CSARSGTATVSTDTQYF.

This clonotype was seen only a few times. One end of the junction fails to match germline, which may point to a read error. The chain combines TRBV9 with TRBJ2-1, with TRBD2 identical over 9 bases. CDR1 is SGDLS and CDR2 is YYNGEE in the germline V gene. The CDR3 is 16 residues long. In DNA, the CDR3 is TGTGCCAACAGCGTTCTTAGCGGGAGTGGATACAATGAGCAGTTCTTC. Protein sequence: CANSVLSGSGYNEQFF.

In this sample, this clonotype turned up a few times. The rearrangement links TRBV20-1 to TRBJ2-7; D is ambiguous. The CDR3 spans 13 residues. CDR1 and CDR2 (germline): DFQATT, SNEGSKA (reference sequence). V lost 0 bases and J lost 1, with 7 bases in between. CDR3 amino acids: CSARDIASYEQYF. The CDR3 bases are TGCAGTGCTAGAGATATTGCGTCCTACGAGCAGTACTTC.

The chain employs TRBV7-2 and TRBJ2-1, with D possibly matching TRBD1 (5 bases). CDR3 length: 12 residues. Germline V CDR1 and CDR2: SGHTA, FQGNSA. The V and J ends lost 7 bases and 9 bases respectively, with 13 bases between them. The CDR3: CASTLTGVEQFF. The CDR3, as DNA: TGTGCCAGCACCCTTACAGGCGTTGAGCAGTTCTTC.

This clonotype was seen many times. The chain joins TRBV2 to TRBJ1-1; 9 nucleotides align to TRBD1. With V trimmed by 3 bases and J by 0 bases, 8 bases remained unmatched. Germline CDR1 is SNHLY and CDR2 is FYNNEI. CDR3 length: 17 amino acids. The DNA for the CDR3 is TGTGCCAGCAGTGATGCGGGACAGGGCTTCATGAACACTGAAGCTTTCTTT. Protein sequence: CASSDAGQGFMNTEAFF.

The sample holds many counts of this clonotype. The chain carries TRBV6-1 and TRBJ2-3; tentative D call: TRBD1 (6 bases). Per germline, CDR1 MNHNS and CDR2 SASEGT. This CDR3 is built from 14 residues. Trimming took off 7 bases at V and 0 bases at J, with 11 bases between the two ends. CDR3 region: CASNRQASTDTQYF. CDR3 DNA sequence: TGTGCCAGCAACCGACAGGCCAGCACAGATACGCAGTATTTT.

Turning to this clonotype: An end of the junction does not agree with germline; a read error may underlie this. The V gene is TRBV14, the J gene TRBJ2-3; D uncertain. The CDR3 consists of 14 residues. Germline-derived CDR1 and CDR2 are SGHDN and FVKESK. The CDR3, as DNA: TGTGCCAGCAGCCAACGACCAGGAACAGATACGCGGTATTTT. Amino acid sequence: CASSQRPGTDTRYF.

This clonotype was picked up a small number of times. This rearrangement joins TRBV11-2 to TRBJ2-1, with D unresolved. The V gene lost 1 base and the J gene lost 8 bases, with 12 bases spanning the gap. Per the germline V gene, CDR1 is SGHAT and CDR2 is FQNNGV. The CDR3 has 14 residues. CDR3 residues: CASSLGPAQDEQFF. DNA of the CDR3: TGTGCCAGCAGCTTAGGTCCGGCTCAAGATGAGCAGTTCTTC. The full variable domain, rest sourced from reference TRBV11-2 and TRBJ2-1, is EAGVAQSPRYKIIEKRQSVAFWCNPISGHATLYWYQQILGQGPKLLIQFQNNGVVDDSQLPKDRFSAERLKGVDSTLKIQPAKLEDSAVYLCASSLGPAQDEQFFGPGTRLTVL.

This chain's CDR3 is CSVAGIYGNTIYF. CDR3 coding DNA: TGCAGCGTTGCGGGGATTTATGGAAACACCATATATTTT. V is TRBV29-1 and J is TRBJ1-3; no firm D call. Per the germline V gene, CDR1 is SQVTM and CDR2 is ANQGSEA. The CDR3 has 13 residues. V was pared by 4 bases and J by 3 bases, with 10 bases between.

This chain links TRBV12-3 or TRBV12-4 with TRBJ1-1, with 8 bases lining up with TRBD1. The junction had 2 bases not matched to a gene; V was cut back by 3 bases and J by 8 bases. The CDR3 extends over 12 amino acids. As DNA, the CDR3 is TGTGCCAGCAGTTTTGGACAGGGCGAAGCTTTCTTT. The encoded protein is CASSFGQGEAFF.

The rearrangement links TRBV10-2 to TRBJ2-3; D possibly corresponds to TRBD2 (5 bases). V was clipped by 3 bases and J by 7 bases, with 8 bases between them. The CDR3 spans 12 residues. In germline, CDR1 is WSHSY, CDR2 SAAADI. The CDR3 region is CASSETSHTQYF. The DNA of the CDR3 is TGCGCCAGCAGTGAAACTAGTCATACGCAGTATTTT.

The rearrangement uses TRBV5-1 and TRBJ2-1, with 13 bases matching TRBD2. The V and J ends lost 3 bases and 0 bases, in that order; junction bases with no gene match: 3. Germline CDR1 SGHRS, CDR2 YFSETQ. The length of the CDR3 is 17 residues. This chain's CDR3 is CASSSGLAGVSYNEQFF. DNA of the CDR3: TGCGCCAGCAGCTCAGGACTAGCGGGGGTCTCCTACAATGAGCAGTTCTTC.

The chain employs TRBV6-5 and TRBJ1-2, with D hard to call. The germline V gene has CDR1 MNHEY and CDR2 SVGAGI. The CDR3 is made up of 16 amino acids. Trimming left V 2 bases short and J 0 bases short, with 13 bases between. CDR3 coding DNA: TGTGCCAGCAGTTACCGTAAGGAACAGACTAACTATGGCTACACCTTC. It translates to CASSYRKEQTNYGYTF.

This clonotype was counted between two and nine times. The CDR3 DNA follows: TGTGCCAGCAGTTTAGAACTTGCGAGAGCTGAGACCCAGTACTTC. It specifies CASSLELARAETQYF. The V call is TRBV12-3 or TRBV12-4, the J call TRBJ2-5; D is ambiguous. The germline V and J ends were trimmed by 1 base and 5 bases, with 14 bases remaining between them. The CDR3 length is 15 residues.

This clonotype was seen at least ten times. This chain links TRBV7-2 with TRBJ2-1; 8 bases fit TRBD1. Losses at the gene ends were 7 bases for V and 4 bases for J; bases not matched to a gene: 9. Germline V gene lookup returns CDR1 SGHTA and CDR2 FQGNSA. This CDR3 has 15 residues. Here the CDR3 DNA reads TGTGCCAGCACCCTAGACAGGGGAAAGTACAATGAGCAGTTCTTC. It yields the protein CASTLDRGKYNEQFF.

The J gene is TRBJ1-2, the V gene TRBV12-3 or TRBV12-4; D not certain. V shed 1 base and J shed 4 bases, with 10 bases lying between them. This CDR3 has 14 residues. The CDR3 coding sequence is TGTGCCAGCAGTTTAGGGGAGGGAACCTATGGCTACACCTTC. The encoded protein is CASSLGEGTYGYTF.

This clonotype was recorded at least ten times. This sequence joins TRBV29-1 and TRBJ1-2; 10 bases line up with TRBD1. Germline assignment: CDR1 SQVTM and CDR2 ANQGSEA. This CDR3 is built from 14 residues. The junction had 4 bases not matched to a gene; V was cut back by 3 bases and J by 3 bases. The CDR3 region has the DNA TGCAGCGTTGACTCCGGGACAGGGGACTATGGCTACACCTTC. It yields the protein CSVDSGTGDYGYTF.